Listed below are T cell receptor beta chains from one sample, sequenced in a study of cytomegalovirus exposure and HLA in healthy donors. Method: immunoSEQ multiplex PCR; TCRdb's copy keeps in-frame clones and lacks some. The sample consists of 100,000 or so clones, about 70% of them appearing once. Sequencing input: PBMCs. All receptors derive from a human donor in good health. CDR3s leave out the opening cysteine and the closing phenylalanine or tryptophan. Part of the rows lack a size; the others show once, few, many or a class for expanded clones.

v_call,j_call,clone_size,cdr3_aa
TRBV18,TRBJ1-2,-,ASSPGTGVGYT
TRBV28,TRBJ1-1,-,ASSWDRTLNTEAF
TRBV19,TRBJ1-2,once,ASSSTGWDGYT
TRBV19,TRBJ1-1,-,ASGTSNTEAF
TRBV19,TRBJ1-3,-,ASSASVIQGAPSSGNTIY
TRBV11-2,TRBJ1-2,-,ASSSPDRGHYGYT
TRBV7-3,TRBJ1-2,-,ASSQPGQGYT
TRBV19,TRBJ1-2,-,ASSSWGGRTQRGYT
TRBV7-3,TRBJ2-5,-,ASSLGLAGVETQY
TRBV18,TRBJ1-1,few,ASSPKTENTEAF
TRBV30,TRBJ2-2,-,AWIRSRLAGGLTSTGELF
TRBV5-4,TRBJ1-5,-,ASSFGGGASNQPQH
TRBV5-8,TRBJ2-7,once,ASGWGQDYEQY
TRBV27,TRBJ1-2,-,ASSLYGASYGYT
TRBV6-1,TRBJ1-5,few,ASTRGDGNQPQH
TRBV10-1,TRBJ1-2,-,ASSETGPYGYT
TRBV27,TRBJ2-2,few,ASSRILGLAGEVGELF
TRBV18,TRBJ1-6,-,ASSRTGRDSPLH
TRBV7-9,TRBJ2-3,once,ASSLGGTGVRTDTQY
TRBV7-8,TRBJ2-1,-,ASSRTSGYTYNEQF
TRBV5-1,TRBJ2-1,-,ASSTLAGGYNEQF
TRBV7-6,TRBJ2-7,-,ASSLTPPGGEQY
TRBV18,TRBJ1-1,few,ASSPGQGNTEAF
TRBV30,TRBJ2-7,-,AWSAPWAEQY
TRBV30,TRBJ1-1,few,ASPGQGTIEAF
TRBV29-1,TRBJ2-5,-,SARDRSGFETQY
TRBV10-1,TRBJ1-1,-,ASSDLMGSTEAF
TRBV27,TRBJ1-5,-,ASSLGLLQPQH
TRBV6-5,TRBJ2-7,-,ASSKLAGGVNEQY
TRBV28,TRBJ2-2,-,ASSSTRTGPTGELF
TRBV28,TRBJ1-2,few,ASSLVGRLGDGYT
TRBV6-5,TRBJ1-5,-,ASSPRSGGNQPQH
TRBV28,TRBJ1-4,-,ASSLPGSGEKLF
TRBV10-3,TRBJ1-2,-,AITGQGDYGYT
TRBV7-2,TRBJ2-3,-,ASSLAPRGGATDTQY
TRBV7-2,TRBJ1-2,-,ASREGVNYGYT
TRBV15,TRBJ1-2,once,ATSRDHDRGYGYT
TRBV6-1,TRBJ2-7,-,ASSSGSGQAEQY
TRBV6-6,TRBJ2-3,-,ASSYRGRSTDTQY
TRBV5-1,TRBJ2-1,once,ASGLGGDRVNNEQF
TRBV27,TRBJ2-3,-,ASSSTGITQY
TRBV4-1,TRBJ2-1,-,ASSQTSGDYNEQF
TRBV4-3,TRBJ1-5,-,ASSQDRQFNQPQH
TRBV28,TRBJ1-2,-,ASSLVGTEKNYGYT
TRBV5-1,TRBJ1-1,-,ASSLLSSDTEAF
TRBV2,TRBJ2-2,-,ASNDGGRNTGELF
TRBV6-1,TRBJ1-1,-,ASSREQGITEAF
TRBV5-1,TRBJ2-7,-,ASSTQTGDEQY
TRBV15,TRBJ1-4,-,ATSRQGFNEKLF
TRBV5-1,TRBJ1-5,-,ASSLGQGYNQPQH
TRBV2,TRBJ2-5,once,ASSLGRSETQY
TRBV30,TRBJ1-4,-,AWTRGGDVDKLF
TRBV10-3,TRBJ1-6,-,AGSKGVNNSPLH
TRBV29-1,TRBJ2-7,once,SATSGGSYEQY
TRBV7-2,TRBJ1-1,-,ASRFMNTEAF